The subject of this entry is one T cell receptor (beta chain). Its antigen is not known. These data are taken from a study of identical twins. The study's findings and limits: Alpha sequences out of frame and shared by twins had excess low generation probability. Analyses of zero insertions could, in part, be confounded by invariant MAIT and iNKT cells.

Unique molecular identifiers were present on the cDNA, which also gained a universal primer site by template switching. TCRdb called the 5' RACE reads again in MiXCR, with one record for every CDR3 protein. In the table there are hundreds of thousands of distinct CDR3 sequences, roughly a tenth of which are singletons. Trimming cost V 4 bases and J 0 bases, with 5 bases left between them. Germline loops: CDR1 SGDLS, CDR2 YYNGEE. This CDR3 comprises 13 residues. Source material: memory (CD45RO+) T cells sorted from blood. This chain uses TRBV9 with TRBJ2-1; D remains unclear. The receptor was isolated from a woman younger than 35 in good health. The CDR3 here is CASSPHSYNEQFF. Written as DNA, the CDR3 is TGTGCCAGCAGCCCCCACTCCTACAATGAGCAGTTCTTC.